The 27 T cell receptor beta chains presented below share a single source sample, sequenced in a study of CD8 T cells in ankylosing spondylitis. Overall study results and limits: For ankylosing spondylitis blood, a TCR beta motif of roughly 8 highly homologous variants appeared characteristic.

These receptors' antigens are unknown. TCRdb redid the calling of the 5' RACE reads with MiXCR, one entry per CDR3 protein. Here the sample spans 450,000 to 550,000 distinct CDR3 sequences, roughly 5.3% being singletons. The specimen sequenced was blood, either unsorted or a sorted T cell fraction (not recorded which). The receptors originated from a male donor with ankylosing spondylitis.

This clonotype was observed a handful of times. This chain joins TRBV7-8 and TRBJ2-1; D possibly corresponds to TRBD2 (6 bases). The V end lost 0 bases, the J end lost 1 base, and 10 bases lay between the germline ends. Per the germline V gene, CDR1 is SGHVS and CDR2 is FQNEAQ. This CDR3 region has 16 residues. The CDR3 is CASSLAPSVSYNEQFF. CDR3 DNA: TGTGCCAGCAGCTTAGCCCCTAGCGTTTCCTACAATGAGCAGTTCTTC.

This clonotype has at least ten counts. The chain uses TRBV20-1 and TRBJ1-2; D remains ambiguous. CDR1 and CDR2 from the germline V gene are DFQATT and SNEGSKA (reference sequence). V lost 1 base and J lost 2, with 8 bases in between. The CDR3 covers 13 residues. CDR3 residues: CSARGARNYGYTF. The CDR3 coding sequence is TGCAGTGCTAGAGGGGCGAGAAACTATGGCTACACCTTC.

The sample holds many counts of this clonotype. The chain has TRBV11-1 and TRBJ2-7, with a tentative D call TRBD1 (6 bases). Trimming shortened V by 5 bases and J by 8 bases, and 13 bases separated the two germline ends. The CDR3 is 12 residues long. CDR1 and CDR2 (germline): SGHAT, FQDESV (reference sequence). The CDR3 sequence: CASSPRTGKQYF. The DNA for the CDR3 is TGTGCCAGCAGCCCTCGAACAGGGAAGCAGTACTTC.

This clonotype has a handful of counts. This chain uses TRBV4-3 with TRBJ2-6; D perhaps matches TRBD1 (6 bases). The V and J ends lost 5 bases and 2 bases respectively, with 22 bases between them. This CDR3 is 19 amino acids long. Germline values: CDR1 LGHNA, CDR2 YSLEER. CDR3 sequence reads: CASSFLVQGFSAGANVLTF. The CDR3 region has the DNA TGCGCCAGCAGCTTCCTAGTTCAGGGGTTCAGCGCTGGGGCCAACGTCCTGACTTTC.

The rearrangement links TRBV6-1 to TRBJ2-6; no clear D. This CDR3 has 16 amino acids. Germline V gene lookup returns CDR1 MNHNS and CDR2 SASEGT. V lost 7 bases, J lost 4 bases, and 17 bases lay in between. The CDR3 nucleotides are TGTGCCAGCACCCTGGGTCCCCGGGCAGGGGCCAACGTCCTGACTTTC. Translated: CASTLGPRAGANVLTF.

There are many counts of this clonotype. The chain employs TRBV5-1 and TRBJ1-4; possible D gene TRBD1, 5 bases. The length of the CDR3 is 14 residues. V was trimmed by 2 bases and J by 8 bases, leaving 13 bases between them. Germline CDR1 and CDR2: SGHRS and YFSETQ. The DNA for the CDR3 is TGCGCCAGCAGCTTAGGAGGCGGGGCCGAAAAACTGTTTTTT. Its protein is CASSLGGGAEKLFF.

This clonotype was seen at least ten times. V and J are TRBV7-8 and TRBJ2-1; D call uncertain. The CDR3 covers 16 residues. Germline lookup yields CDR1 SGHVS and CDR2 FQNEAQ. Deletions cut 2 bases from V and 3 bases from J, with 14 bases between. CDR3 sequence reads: CASSLMSAGHYNEQFF. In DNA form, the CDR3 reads TGTGCCAGCAGCTTAATGTCGGCAGGCCACTACAATGAGCAGTTCTTC.

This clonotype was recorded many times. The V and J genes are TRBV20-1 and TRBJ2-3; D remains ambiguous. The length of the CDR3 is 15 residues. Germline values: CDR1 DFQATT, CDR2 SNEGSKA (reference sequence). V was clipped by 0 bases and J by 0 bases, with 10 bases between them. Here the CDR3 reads CSARDRAISTDTQYF. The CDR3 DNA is TGCAGTGCTAGAGATCGGGCGATCAGCACAGATACGCAGTATTTT.

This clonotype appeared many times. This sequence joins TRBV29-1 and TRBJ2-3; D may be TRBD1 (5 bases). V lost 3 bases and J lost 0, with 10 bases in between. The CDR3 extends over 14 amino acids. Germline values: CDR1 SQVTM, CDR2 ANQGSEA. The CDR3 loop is CSVDDRSSTDTQYF. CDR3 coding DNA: TGCAGCGTTGATGACAGATCAAGCACAGATACGCAGTATTTT.

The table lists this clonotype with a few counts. This CDR3 is CASSFGDNQETQYF. CDR3 nucleotides: TGTGCCAGCAGTTTTGGGGACAACCAAGAGACCCAGTACTTC. This chain links TRBV12-3 or TRBV12-4 with TRBJ2-5; D perhaps matches TRBD1 (6 bases). Trimming stripped 3 bases from V and 0 bases from J, with 8 bases between. CDR3 length equals 14 residues.

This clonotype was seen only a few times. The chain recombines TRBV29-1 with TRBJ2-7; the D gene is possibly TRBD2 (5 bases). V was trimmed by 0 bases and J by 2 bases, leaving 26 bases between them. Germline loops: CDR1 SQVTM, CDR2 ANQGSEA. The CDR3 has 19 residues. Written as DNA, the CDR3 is TGCAGCGTTGAAGAAGGATTCTTTGGAGGCGGGCCAACCACCTACGAGCAGTACTTC. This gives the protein CSVEEGFFGGGPTTYEQYF.

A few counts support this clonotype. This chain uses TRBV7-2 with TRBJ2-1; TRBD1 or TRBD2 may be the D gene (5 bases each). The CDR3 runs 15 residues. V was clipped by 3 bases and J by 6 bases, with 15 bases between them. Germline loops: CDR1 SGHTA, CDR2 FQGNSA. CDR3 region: CASSFYRDRFNEQFF. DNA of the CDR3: TGTGCCAGCAGCTTTTACCGGGACCGATTCAATGAGCAGTTCTTC.

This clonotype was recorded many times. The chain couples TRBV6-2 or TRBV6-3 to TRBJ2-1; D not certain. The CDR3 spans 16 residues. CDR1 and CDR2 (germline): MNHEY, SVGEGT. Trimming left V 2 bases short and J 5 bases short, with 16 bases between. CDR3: CASSYAGRRTDNEQFF. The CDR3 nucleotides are TGTGCCAGCAGTTACGCCGGCAGAAGAACCGACAATGAGCAGTTCTTC.

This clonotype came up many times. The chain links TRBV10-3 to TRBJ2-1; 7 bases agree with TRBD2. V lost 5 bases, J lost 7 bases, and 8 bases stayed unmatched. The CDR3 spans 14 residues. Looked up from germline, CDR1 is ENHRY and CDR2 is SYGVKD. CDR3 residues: CAISPQTSWNEQFF. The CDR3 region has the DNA TGTGCCATCAGTCCTCAGACTAGCTGGAATGAGCAGTTCTTC.

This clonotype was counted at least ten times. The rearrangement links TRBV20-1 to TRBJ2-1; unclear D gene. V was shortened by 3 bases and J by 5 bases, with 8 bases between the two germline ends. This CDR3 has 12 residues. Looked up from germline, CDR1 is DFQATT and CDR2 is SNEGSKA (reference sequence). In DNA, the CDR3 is TGCAGTGCTAGGAGTCTTCACAATGAGCAGTTCTTC. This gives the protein CSARSLHNEQFF.

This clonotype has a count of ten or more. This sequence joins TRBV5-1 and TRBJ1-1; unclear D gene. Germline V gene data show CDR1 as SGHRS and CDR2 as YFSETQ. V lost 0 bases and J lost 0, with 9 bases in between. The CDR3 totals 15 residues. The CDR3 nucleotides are TGCGCCAGCAGCTTGGGAGTCAGGATGAACACTGAAGCTTTCTTT. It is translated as CASSLGVRMNTEAFF.

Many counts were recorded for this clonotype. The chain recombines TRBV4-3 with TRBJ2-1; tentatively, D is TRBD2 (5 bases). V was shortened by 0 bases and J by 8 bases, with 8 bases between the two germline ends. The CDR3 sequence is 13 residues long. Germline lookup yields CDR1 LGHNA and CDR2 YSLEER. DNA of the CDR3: TGCGCCAGCAGCCAAGATTCGAGGGATGAGCAGTTCTTC. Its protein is CASSQDSRDEQFF.

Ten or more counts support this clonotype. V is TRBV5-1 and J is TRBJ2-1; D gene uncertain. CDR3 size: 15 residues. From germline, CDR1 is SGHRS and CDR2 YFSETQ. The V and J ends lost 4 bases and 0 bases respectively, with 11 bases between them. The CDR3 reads CASSPSTRSYNEQFF. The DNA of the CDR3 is TGCGCCAGCAGCCCGTCGACTCGCTCCTACAATGAGCAGTTCTTC.

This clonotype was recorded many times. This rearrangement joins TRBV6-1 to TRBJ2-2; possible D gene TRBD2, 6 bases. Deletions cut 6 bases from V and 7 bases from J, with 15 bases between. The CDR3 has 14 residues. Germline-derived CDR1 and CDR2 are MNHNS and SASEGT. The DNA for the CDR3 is TGTGCCAGCAGCCCCCGGGGGAGTGGCGGGGAGCTGTTTTTT. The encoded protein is CASSPRGSGGELFF.

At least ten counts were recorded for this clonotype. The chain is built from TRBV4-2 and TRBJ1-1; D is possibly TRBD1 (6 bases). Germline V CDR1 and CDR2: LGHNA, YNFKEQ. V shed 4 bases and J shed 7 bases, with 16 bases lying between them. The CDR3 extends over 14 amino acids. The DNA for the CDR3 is TGTGCCAGCAGCCCCGGACAGTACGGAGGTGAAGCTTTCTTT. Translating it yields CASSPGQYGGEAFF.

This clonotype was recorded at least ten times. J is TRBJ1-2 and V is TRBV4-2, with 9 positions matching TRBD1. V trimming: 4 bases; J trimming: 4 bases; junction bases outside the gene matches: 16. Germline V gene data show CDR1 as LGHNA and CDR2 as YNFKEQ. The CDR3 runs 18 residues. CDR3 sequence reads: CASSPTPGQGSFSYGYTF. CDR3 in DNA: TGTGCCAGCAGCCCAACACCGGGACAGGGTAGTTTTAGCTATGGCTACACCTTC.

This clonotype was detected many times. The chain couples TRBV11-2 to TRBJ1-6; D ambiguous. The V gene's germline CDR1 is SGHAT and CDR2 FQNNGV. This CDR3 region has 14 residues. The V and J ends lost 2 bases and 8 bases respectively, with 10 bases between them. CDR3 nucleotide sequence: TGTGCCAGCAGCTTAACCAAAGACTATTCACCCCTCCACTTT. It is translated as CASSLTKDYSPLHF.

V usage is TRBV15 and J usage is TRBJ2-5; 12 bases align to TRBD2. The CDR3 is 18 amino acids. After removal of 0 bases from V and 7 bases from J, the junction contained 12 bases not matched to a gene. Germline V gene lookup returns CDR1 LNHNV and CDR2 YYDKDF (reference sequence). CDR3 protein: CATSREKLLAGGRGTQYF. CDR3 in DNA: TGTGCCACCAGCAGAGAGAAACTACTAGCGGGAGGTAGAGGGACCCAGTACTTC.

In DNA form, the CDR3 reads TGTGCCAGCAAATCTCAGCGGGCCTCCTACGAGCAGTACTTC. It codes for CASKSQRASYEQYF. V gene TRBV6-2 or TRBV6-3 combines with J gene TRBJ2-7, with D possibly TRBD2 on 6 matching bases. V was pared by 7 bases and J by 0 bases, with 13 bases between. Per germline, CDR1 MNHEY and CDR2 SVGEGT. The CDR3 spans 14 residues.

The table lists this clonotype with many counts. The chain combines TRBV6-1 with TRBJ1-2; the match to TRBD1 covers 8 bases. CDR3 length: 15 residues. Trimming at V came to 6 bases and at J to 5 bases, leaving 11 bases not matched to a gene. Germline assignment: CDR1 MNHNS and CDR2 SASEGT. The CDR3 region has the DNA TGTGCCAGCAGCCTGGACAGGGAAGACTATTATGGCTACACCTTC. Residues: CASSLDREDYYGYTF.

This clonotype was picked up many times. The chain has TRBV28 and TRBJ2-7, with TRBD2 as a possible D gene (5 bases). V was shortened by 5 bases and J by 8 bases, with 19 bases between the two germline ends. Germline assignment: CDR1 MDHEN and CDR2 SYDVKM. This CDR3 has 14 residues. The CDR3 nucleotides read TGTGCCAGCAGTCTAGCTCTCGATGGAGCAAAGCAGTACTTC. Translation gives CASSLALDGAKQYF.

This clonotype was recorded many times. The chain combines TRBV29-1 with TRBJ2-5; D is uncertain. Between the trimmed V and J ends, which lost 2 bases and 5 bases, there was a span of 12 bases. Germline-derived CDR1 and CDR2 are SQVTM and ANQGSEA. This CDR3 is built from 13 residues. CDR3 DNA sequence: TGCAGCGTTGAAAGCCAGACCAGGGAGACCCAGTACTTC. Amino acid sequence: CSVESQTRETQYF. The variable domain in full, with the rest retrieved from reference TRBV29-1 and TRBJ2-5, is SAVISQKPSRDICQRGTSLTIQCQVDSQVTMMFWYRQQPGQSLTLIATANQGSEATYESGFVIDKFPISRPNLTFSTLTVSNMSPEDSSIYLCSVESQTRETQYFGPGTRLLVL.